Included here is one T cell receptor beta chain sequence, with context. Sample-barcoded 5' priming and a J-beta primer mix drove a second PCR of 7 to 11 cycles. TCRdb independently ran MiXCR on the 5' RACE reads; one entry per CDR3 protein. The profile shows 800,000 or so distinct CDR3 sequences, 25% of them singletons. This record belongs to a study of blood T cells in healthy people across ages. These sequences were also reported in another study, on T cells of mothers and their children.

The sequence derives from a boy aged 10-17 years in good health. The source material was blood.

CDR3 region: CASSRLGHDEQYF. For the CDR3, the DNA is TGTGCCAGCAGCCGCCTCGGTCACGACGAGCAGTACTTC. The chain is built from TRBV7-9 and TRBJ2-7; D is uncertain. The germline V and J ends were trimmed by 5 bases and 5 bases, with 13 bases remaining between them. This CDR3 contains 13 residues. Germline V gene lookup returns CDR1 SEHNR and CDR2 FQNEAQ (reference sequence).